Included here is one TCR beta chain sequence, with context. These data originate in a study of identical twins. TCRdb analysed the 5' RACE reads with MiXCR anew, one entry per CDR3 protein. The sample yields a few hundred thousand distinct CDR3 sequences, 10% seen once. Trimming removed 5 bases from V and 0 bases from J; junction bases left unmatched: 12. Germline V gene sequence: CDR1 MNHGY, CDR2 SVAAGI. The CDR3 is 17 residues long. The sequenced sample consisted of memory T cells sorted from blood. The receptor was isolated from a man aged 50 to 60 in good health. The chain has TRBV6-9 and TRBJ1-1, with TRBD1 identical over 7 bases. The CDR3 coding sequence is TGTGCCAGCAGTCCCCGACACAGGGGAGCCGTGAACACTGAAGCTTTCTTT. As protein: CASSPRHRGAVNTEAFF.